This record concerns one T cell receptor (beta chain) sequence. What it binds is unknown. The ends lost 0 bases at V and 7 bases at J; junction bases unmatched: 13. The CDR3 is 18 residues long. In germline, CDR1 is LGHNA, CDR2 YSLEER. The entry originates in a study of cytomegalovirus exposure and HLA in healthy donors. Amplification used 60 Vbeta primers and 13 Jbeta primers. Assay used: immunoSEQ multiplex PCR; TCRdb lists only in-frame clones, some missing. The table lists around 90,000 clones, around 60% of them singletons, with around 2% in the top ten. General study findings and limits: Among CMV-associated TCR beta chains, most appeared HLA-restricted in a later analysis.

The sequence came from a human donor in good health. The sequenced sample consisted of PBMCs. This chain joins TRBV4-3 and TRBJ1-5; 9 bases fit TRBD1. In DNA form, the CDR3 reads TGCGCCAGCAGCCAAGAAATCCCCGGGACAGGGAGAGGACAGCCCCAGCATTTT. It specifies CASSQEIPGTGRGQPQHF.